The 5 T cell receptor beta chains below were found in one sample sequenced in a study of blood T cell repertoires in COVID-19. Here immunoSEQ multiplex PCR was the method, and the copy in TCRdb shows in-frame clones only, minus some. The profile shows around 170,000 clones, about 84% of them singletons. Material for sequencing was PBMCs or T cells enriched from blood (not recorded which). The receptors stem from a man aged 50-59 years who had recovered from COVID-19.

V gene TRBV10-3 combines with J gene TRBJ1-2; D may be TRBD1 (6 bases). CDR3 length: 16 residues. Trimming stripped 0 bases from V and 4 bases from J, with 15 bases between. Germline V gene lookup returns CDR1 ENHRY and CDR2 SYGVKD. Here the CDR3 DNA reads TGTGCCATCAGTGAGTCGCGGGGGGCGCACCCCTATGGCTACACCTTC. Its translation is CAISESRGAHPYGYTF.

The sample holds a few counts of this clone. The chain's CDR3 is CSARSGYGYTF. CDR3 nucleotide sequence: TGCAGTGCTAGATCCGGTTATGGCTACACCTTC. The gene calls are TRBV20-1 and TRBJ1-2, with D unclear. Trimming removed 2 bases at V and 5 bases at J, with 6 bases between. Germline CDR1 and CDR2: DFQATT and SNEGSKA (reference sequence). This CDR3 has 11 amino acids.

This clone was seen a few times. The chain links TRBV15 to TRBJ1-2; D gene unclear. This CDR3 is 12 amino acids long. CDR1 and CDR2 from the germline V gene are LNHNV and YYDKDF (reference sequence). V lost 4 bases and J 8 bases, leaving 11 bases between the germline ends. The CDR3 sequence is CATSTYLGGYTF. Here the CDR3 DNA reads TGTGCCACCAGCACCTACCTCGGGGGCTACACCTTC. The full variable domain, with the rest looked up from reference TRBV15 and TRBJ1-2, is DAMVIQNPRYQVTQFGKPVTLSCSQTLNHNVMYWYQQKSSQAPKLLFHYYDKDFNNEADTPDNFQSRRPNTSFCFLDIRSPGLGDTAMYLCATSTYLGGYTFGSGTRLTVV.

This chain links TRBV14 with TRBJ2-3, with D possibly being TRBD2 (5 bases). V was trimmed by 4 bases and J by 11 bases, leaving 13 bases between them. CDR1 and CDR2 from the germline V gene are SGHDN and FVKESK. There are 12 residues in the CDR3. The DNA of the CDR3 is TGTGCCAGCAGCCGAGGACCTGGAGGGCAGTATTTT. Translating it yields CASSRGPGGQYF.

The genes are TRBV5-1 and TRBJ1-6; no firm D call. Germline-derived CDR1 and CDR2 are SGHRS and YFSETQ. CDR3 length: 15 amino acids. Trimming took off 0 bases at V and 10 bases at J, with 14 bases between the two ends. CDR3 bases: TGCGCCAGCAGCTTGGCCGGGATCAAGTACTCACCCCTCCACTTT. It is translated as CASSLAGIKYSPLHF.